One and the same sample provided the 14 T cell receptor beta chains below, sequenced in a study of T cell responses to AZD1222 COVID-19 vaccine. Data came from immunoSEQ multiplex PCR; TCRdb stores just in-frame clones and leaves some out. The sample consists of roughly 200,000 clones, roughly 90% of them appearing once. The starting material was peripheral blood, obtained 28 days after the second AZD1222 dose. Source of these receptors: an adult who received the AZD1222 COVID-19 vaccine.

The chain couples TRBV5-4 to TRBJ2-1; 8 nucleotides agree with TRBD1. The V gene end was trimmed by 5 bases and the J gene end by 1 base; junction bases not matched to a gene: 14. The CDR3 totals 18 residues. CDR1 and CDR2 from the germline V gene are SGHNT and YYREEE (reference sequence). CDR3 coding DNA: TGTGCCAGCAGAACAGGGGGTTGGGTGGATAGGTCCTACAATGAGCAGTTCTTC. Translating it yields CASRTGGWVDRSYNEQFF.

The V call is TRBV12-3 or TRBV12-4, the J call TRBJ2-5, with D uncertain. The V end was cut by 4 bases, the J end by 5 bases, with 8 bases between. The CDR3 sequence is 12 residues long. In DNA, the CDR3 is TGTGCCAGCAGTTACGGTGGTGAGACCCAGTACTTC. This translates into CASSYGGETQYF.

J is TRBJ2-7 and V is TRBV3-1 (or the pseudogene TRBV3-2); TRBD2 matches 13 bases. Germline lookup yields CDR1 LGHDT and CDR2 YNNKEL (reference sequence). V dropped 3 bases and J dropped 4; count of bases not matched to a gene: 0. The CDR3 length is 14 residues. The CDR3 loop reads CASSQGLAGYEQYF. The DNA of the CDR3 is TGTGCCAGCAGCCAGGGACTAGCGGGGTACGAGCAGTACTTC.

This clone was counted a few times. CDR3 protein: CASSIVQSLAKNIQYF. CDR3 DNA: TGTGCCAGTAGTATAGTCCAGTCTTTAGCCAAAAACATTCAGTACTTC. This chain links TRBV19 with TRBJ2-4; D call uncertain. Germline assignment: CDR1 LNHDA and CDR2 SQIVND (reference sequence). Trimming left V 1 base short and J 0 bases short, with 10 bases between. The CDR3 totals 16 residues.

The chain is built from TRBV2 and TRBJ2-1; no firm D call. CDR1 is SNHLY, CDR2 FYNNEI, per germline. The CDR3 has 11 residues. V lost 8 bases and J lost 10, with 12 bases in between. The CDR3 region has the DNA TGTGCCAGCTCGGGCAGGACCGAGCAGTTCTTC. Its translation is CASSGRTEQFF.

The chain recombines TRBV3-1 (or the pseudogene TRBV3-2) with TRBJ1-4; D is uncertain. Germline CDR1 and CDR2: LGHDT and YNNKEL (reference sequence). V dropped 2 bases and J dropped 4 bases, with 11 bases sitting between them. The CDR3 extends over 15 amino acids. CDR3 amino acids: CASSQFSRFNEKLFF. The CDR3 nucleotides are TGTGCCAGCAGCCAATTTAGTAGATTTAATGAAAAACTGTTTTTT.

The chain combines TRBV30 with TRBJ1-4; the D gene is possibly TRBD1 (5 bases). The germline V and J ends were trimmed by 0 bases and 2 bases, with 7 bases remaining between them. The CDR3 consists of 14 residues. Germline loops: CDR1 GTSNPN, CDR2 SVGIG (reference sequence). Here the CDR3 DNA reads TGTGCCTGGAGTGTAGGGGTTACTAATGAAAAACTGTTTTTT. Its protein is CAWSVGVTNEKLFF. Together with reference TRBV30 and TRBJ1-4, the CDR3 gives the full variable domain: SQTIHQWPATLVQPVGSPLSLECTVEGTSNPNLYWYRQAAGRGLQLLFYSVGIGQISSEVPQNLSASRPQDRQFILSSKKLLLSDSGFYLCAWSVGVTNEKLFFGSGTQLSVL.

This chain uses TRBV6-5 with TRBJ2-3; possible D gene TRBD1, 6 bases. Trimming pared 8 bases from V and 2 bases from J, leaving 11 bases between. Germline CDR1 is MNHEY and CDR2 is SVGAGI. This CDR3 is 13 amino acids long. The CDR3 here is CASRTASTDTQYF. CDR3 DNA sequence: TGTGCCAGCCGGACAGCGTCCACAGATACGCAGTATTTT.

The V call is TRBV20-1, the J call TRBJ2-7, with 8 bases that match TRBD2. With 6 bases clipped from V and 5 bases from J, the junction kept 18 bases outside the gene matches. CDR1 is DFQATT, CDR2 SNEGSKA, per germline (reference sequence). CDR3 length: 16 amino acids. The chain's CDR3 is CSASVGTRVGRDEQYF. Here the CDR3 DNA reads TGCAGTGCCAGTGTGGGGACTAGAGTGGGTAGGGACGAGCAGTACTTC.

This chain connects TRBV18 to TRBJ1-3; D ambiguous. CDR1 is KGHSH, CDR2 LQKENI, per germline. V was cut by 0 bases and J by 12 bases, with 12 bases left in between. There are 13 residues in the CDR3. The CDR3 DNA reads as TGTGCCAGCTCACCACCCAAATCCGACCTCATATATTTT. Amino acid sequence: CASSPPKSDLIYF.

V and J are TRBV6-2 or TRBV6-3 and TRBJ1-1, with TRBD1 as a possible D gene (6 bases). Trimming removed 7 bases from V and 3 bases from J, with 15 bases in between. Germline assignment: CDR1 MNHEY and CDR2 SVGEGT. The length of the CDR3 is 14 residues. CDR3 sequence: CASNPVGAYTEAFF. For the CDR3, the DNA is TGTGCCAGCAACCCAGTGGGGGCGTACACTGAAGCTTTCTTT.

The rearrangement uses TRBV28 and TRBJ1-6; 8 bases agree with TRBD1. The CDR3 extends over 15 amino acids. CDR1 and CDR2 from the germline V gene are MDHEN and SYDVKM. The J segment lost 11 bases and the V segment lost 4 bases, leaving 10 bases of the junction unmatched. CDR3 sequence (DNA): TGTGCCAGCAGTTCGAGGACAGGGCCCGGGGCACCCCTCCACTTT. Its translation is CASSSRTGPGAPLHF.

J is TRBJ2-1 and V is TRBV4-1; 9 nucleotides agree with TRBD2. CDR3 length: 15 amino acids. V shed 4 bases and J 4 bases; nucleotides not matched to a gene: 5. CDR1 MGHRA and CDR2 YSYEKL come from the germline V gene. The CDR3, as DNA: TGCGCCAGCAGCCGTTCGCGGGGGGGATACAATGAGCAGTTCTTC. This translates into CASSRSRGGYNEQFF.

The rearrangement uses TRBV10-3 and TRBJ2-2, with D possibly TRBD1 on 6 matching bases. This CDR3 has 14 amino acids. Trimming shortened V by 8 bases and J by 6 bases, and 16 bases separated the two germline ends. Per the germline V gene, CDR1 is ENHRY and CDR2 is SYGVKD. For the CDR3, the DNA is TGTGCCATCCGTCGACAGGAGGAGGCCGGGGAGCTGTTTTTT. Its translation is CAIRRQEEAGELFF.